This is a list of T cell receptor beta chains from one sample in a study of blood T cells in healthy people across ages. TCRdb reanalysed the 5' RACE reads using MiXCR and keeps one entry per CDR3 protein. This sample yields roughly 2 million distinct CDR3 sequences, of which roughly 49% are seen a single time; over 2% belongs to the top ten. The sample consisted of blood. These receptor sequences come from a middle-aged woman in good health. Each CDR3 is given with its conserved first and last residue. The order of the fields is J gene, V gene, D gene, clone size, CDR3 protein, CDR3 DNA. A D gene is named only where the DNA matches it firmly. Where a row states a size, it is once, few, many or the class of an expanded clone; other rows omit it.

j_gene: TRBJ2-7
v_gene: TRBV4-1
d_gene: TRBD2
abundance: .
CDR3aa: CASSQEGFGGIEYEQYF
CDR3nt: TGCGCCAGCAGCCAAGAAGGGTTCGGGGGGATAGAGTACGAGCAGTACTTC

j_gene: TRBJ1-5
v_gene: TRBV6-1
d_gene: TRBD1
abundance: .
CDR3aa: CASRDRGYSNQPQHF
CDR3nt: TGTGCCAGCAGGGACAGGGGGTATAGCAATCAGCCCCAGCATTTT

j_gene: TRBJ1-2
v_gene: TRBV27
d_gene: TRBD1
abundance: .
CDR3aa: CASTRTGGNYGYTF
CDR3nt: TGTGCCAGCACCCGGACAGGGGGAAACTATGGCTACACCTTC

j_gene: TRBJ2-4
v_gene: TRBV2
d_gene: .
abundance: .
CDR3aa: CASSEAFYGSIQYF
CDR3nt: TGTGCCAGCAGTGAAGCGTTCTATGGGAGTATTCAGTACTTC

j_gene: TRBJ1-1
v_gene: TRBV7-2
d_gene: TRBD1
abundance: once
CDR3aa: CASSLGQGRMNTEAFF
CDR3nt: TGTGCCAGCAGCTTGGGACAGGGGCGCATGAACACTGAAGCTTTCTTT

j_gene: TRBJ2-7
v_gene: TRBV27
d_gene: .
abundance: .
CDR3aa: CASGATVAYEQYF
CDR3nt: TGTGCCAGCGGAGCGACAGTCGCCTACGAGCAGTACTTC

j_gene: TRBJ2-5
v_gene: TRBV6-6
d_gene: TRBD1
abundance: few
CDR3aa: CASTSRDRGSGETQYF
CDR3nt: TGTGCCAGCACTTCCCGGGACAGGGGCTCAGGGGAGACCCAGTACTTC

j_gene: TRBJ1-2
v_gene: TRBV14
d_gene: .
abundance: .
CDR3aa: CASSPDSGRGYGYTF
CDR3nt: TGTGCCAGCAGCCCCGACTCAGGTCGGGGCTATGGCTACACCTTC

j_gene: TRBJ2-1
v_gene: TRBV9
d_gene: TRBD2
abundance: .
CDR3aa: CASSVPRGGAYEQFF
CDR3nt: TGTGCCAGCAGCGTACCCCGCGGGGGGGCCTATGAGCAGTTCTTC

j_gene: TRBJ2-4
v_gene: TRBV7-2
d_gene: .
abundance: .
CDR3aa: CASSSGSLGKNIQYF
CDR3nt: TGTGCCAGCAGCTCGGGTTCGTTGGGCAAAAACATTCAGTACTTC

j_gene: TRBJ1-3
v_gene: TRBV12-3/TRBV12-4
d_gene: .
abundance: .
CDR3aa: CASSLGGDRNTIYF
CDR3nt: TGTGCCAGCAGTTTAGGCGGGGACCGAAACACCATATATTTT

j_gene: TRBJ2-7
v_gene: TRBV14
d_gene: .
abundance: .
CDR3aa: CASSQDRRSPSSYEQYF
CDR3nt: TGTGCCAGCAGCCAAGATCGGCGCAGCCCATCCTCCTACGAGCAGTACTTC

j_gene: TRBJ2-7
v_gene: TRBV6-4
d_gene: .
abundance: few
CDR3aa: CASSVLAGYEQYF
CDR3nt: TGTGCCAGCAGTGTTTTGGCAGGCTACGAGCAGTACTTC

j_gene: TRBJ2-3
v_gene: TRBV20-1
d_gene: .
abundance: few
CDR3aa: CSASIRQVGTDTQYF
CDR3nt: TGCAGTGCTAGTATCCGTCAAGTGGGCACAGATACGCAGTATTTT

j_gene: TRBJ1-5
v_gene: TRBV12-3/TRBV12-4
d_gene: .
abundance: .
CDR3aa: CASSGRVQPQHF
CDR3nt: TGTGCCAGCAGTGGTCGGGTTCAGCCCCAGCATTTT

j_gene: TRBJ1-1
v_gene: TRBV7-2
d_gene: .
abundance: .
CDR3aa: CASSLDRMGYNTEAFF
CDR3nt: TGTGCCAGCAGCCTTGACAGAATGGGTTATAACACTGAAGCTTTCTTT

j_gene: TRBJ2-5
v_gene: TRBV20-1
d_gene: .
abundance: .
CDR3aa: CSASAPAGGQYF
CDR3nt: TGCAGTGCTAGCGCCCCTGCTGGGGGGCAGTACTTC

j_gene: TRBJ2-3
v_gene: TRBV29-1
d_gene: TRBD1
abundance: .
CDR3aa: CSVRAGTGTTDTRYF
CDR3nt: TGCAGCGTTCGGGCCGGGACAGGGACCACAGATACGCGGTATTTT

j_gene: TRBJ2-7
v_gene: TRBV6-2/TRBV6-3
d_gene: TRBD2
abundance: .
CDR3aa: CASSRREAVSYEQYF
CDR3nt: TGTGCCAGCAGCCGCCGGGAGGCGGTCTCCTACGAGCAGTACTTC

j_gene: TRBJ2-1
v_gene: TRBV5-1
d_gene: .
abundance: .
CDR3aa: CATPRTVIYNEQFF
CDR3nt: TGCGCCACCCCTCGGACAGTCATCTACAATGAGCAGTTCTTC

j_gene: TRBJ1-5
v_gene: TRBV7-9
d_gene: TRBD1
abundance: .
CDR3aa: CASSFGDRVGQPQHF
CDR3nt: TGTGCCAGCAGCTTTGGGGACAGGGTAGGGCAGCCCCAGCATTTT

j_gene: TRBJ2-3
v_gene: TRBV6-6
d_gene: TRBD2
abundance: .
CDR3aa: CASSYSGAGGTDTQYF
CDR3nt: TGTGCCAGCAGTTACTCCGGGGCGGGGGGCACAGATACGCAGTATTTT

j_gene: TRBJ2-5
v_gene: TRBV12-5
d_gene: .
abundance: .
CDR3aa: CASGVGPRETQYF
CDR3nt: TGTGCTAGTGGTGTGGGCCCACGAGAGACCCAGTACTTC

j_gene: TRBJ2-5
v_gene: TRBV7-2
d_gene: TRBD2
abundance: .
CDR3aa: CASSPEGGETQYF
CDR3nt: TGTGCCAGCAGCCCCGAGGGAGGGGAGACCCAGTACTTC

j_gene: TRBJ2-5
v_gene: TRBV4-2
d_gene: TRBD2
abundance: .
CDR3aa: CASSQDLPSGGGSQETQYF
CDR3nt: TGTGCCAGCAGCCAAGATCTGCCTAGCGGGGGGGGATCTCAAGAGACCCAGTACTTC

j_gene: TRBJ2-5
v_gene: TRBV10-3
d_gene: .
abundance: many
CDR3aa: CAIRDSSQETQYF
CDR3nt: TGTGCCATCAGAGACAGCAGTCAAGAGACCCAGTACTTC

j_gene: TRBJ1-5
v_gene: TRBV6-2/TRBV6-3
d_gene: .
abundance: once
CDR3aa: CASRDQGFSNQPQHF
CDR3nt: TGTGCCAGCAGAGACCAGGGCTTTAGCAATCAGCCCCAGCATTTT

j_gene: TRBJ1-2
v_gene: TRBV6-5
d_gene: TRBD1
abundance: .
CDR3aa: CASRKWTGDGYTF
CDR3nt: TGTGCCAGCAGGAAATGGACAGGGGATGGCTACACCTTC

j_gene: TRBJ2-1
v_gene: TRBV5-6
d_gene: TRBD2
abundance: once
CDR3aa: CASSLTFGLAGSEQFF
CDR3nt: TGTGCCAGCAGCTTGACTTTTGGACTAGCGGGGAGTGAGCAGTTCTTC

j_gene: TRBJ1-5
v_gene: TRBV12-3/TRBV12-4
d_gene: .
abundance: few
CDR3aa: CASSLVAASNQPQHF
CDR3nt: TGTGCCAGCAGTTTAGTCGCAGCTAGCAATCAGCCCCAGCATTTT

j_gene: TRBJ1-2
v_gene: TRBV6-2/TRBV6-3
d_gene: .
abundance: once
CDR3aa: CASSLIDSYGYTF
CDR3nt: TGTGCCAGCAGTTTGATAGACAGCTATGGCTACACCTTC

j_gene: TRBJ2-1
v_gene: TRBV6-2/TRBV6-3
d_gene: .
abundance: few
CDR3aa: CASRDGGSSYNEQFF
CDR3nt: TGTGCCAGCAGGGACGGGGGTAGCTCCTACAATGAGCAGTTCTTC

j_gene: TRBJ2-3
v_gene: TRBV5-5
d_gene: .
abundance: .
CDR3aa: CASSLRVTATDTQYF
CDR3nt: TGTGCCAGCAGCTTGCGCGTGACAGCAACAGATACGCAGTATTTT

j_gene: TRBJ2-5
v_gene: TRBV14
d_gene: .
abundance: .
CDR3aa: CASSLRWAGRQETQYF
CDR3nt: TGTGCCAGCAGCCTCCGGTGGGCGGGGAGGCAAGAGACCCAGTACTTC

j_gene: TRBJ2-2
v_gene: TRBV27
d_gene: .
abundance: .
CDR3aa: CASSFWGYTGELFF
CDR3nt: TGTGCCAGCAGTTTTTGGGGTTACACCGGGGAGCTGTTTTTT

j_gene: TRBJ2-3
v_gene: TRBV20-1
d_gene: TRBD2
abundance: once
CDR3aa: CSAQRGDDTQYF
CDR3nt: TGCAGTGCCCAGCGGGGGGATGATACGCAGTATTTT

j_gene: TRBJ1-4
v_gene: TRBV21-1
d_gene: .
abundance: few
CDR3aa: CASSKALWGRRTEKLFF
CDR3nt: TGTGCCAGCAGCAAAGCGCTTTGGGGCAGGCGCACTGAAAAACTGTTTTTT

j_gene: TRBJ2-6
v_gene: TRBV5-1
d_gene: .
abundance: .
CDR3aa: CASSGEGAGGANVLTF
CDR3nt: TGCGCCAGCAGCGGTGAAGGGGCCGGTGGGGCCAACGTCCTGACTTTC

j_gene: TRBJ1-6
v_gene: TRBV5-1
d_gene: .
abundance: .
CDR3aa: CASSSGFLDNSPLHF
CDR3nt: TGCGCCAGCAGCTCGGGATTCCTCGATAATTCACCCCTCCACTTT

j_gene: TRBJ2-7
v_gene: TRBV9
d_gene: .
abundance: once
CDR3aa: CASSVSRVPQVGEQYF
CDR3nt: TGTGCCAGCAGCGTCTCTCGGGTCCCCCAGGTAGGCGAGCAGTACTTC

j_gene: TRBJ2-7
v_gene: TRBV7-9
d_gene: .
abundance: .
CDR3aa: CASSLSSAGDSYEQYF
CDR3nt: TGTGCCAGCAGCTTAAGCTCAGCTGGGGACTCCTACGAGCAGTACTTC

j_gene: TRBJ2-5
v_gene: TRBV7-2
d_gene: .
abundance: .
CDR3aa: CASSSARVGQETQYF
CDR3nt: TGTGCCAGCAGCTCGGCCAGGGTCGGGCAAGAGACCCAGTACTTC

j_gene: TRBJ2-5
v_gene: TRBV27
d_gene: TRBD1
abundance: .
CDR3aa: CAGSLSGQQRRETQYF
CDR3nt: TGTGCCGGCAGTTTATCGGGACAGCAAAGGCGAGAGACCCAGTACTTC

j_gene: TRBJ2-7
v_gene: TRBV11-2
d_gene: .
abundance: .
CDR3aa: CASSLPRYEQYF
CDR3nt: TGTGCCAGCAGCCTCCCACGGTACGAGCAGTACTTC

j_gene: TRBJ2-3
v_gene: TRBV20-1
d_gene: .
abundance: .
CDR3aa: CSASGPPDRSSTDTQYF
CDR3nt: TGCAGTGCTAGCGGTCCTCCCGACAGGAGCAGCACAGATACGCAGTATTTT

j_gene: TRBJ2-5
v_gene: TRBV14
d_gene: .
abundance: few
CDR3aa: CASSQGRRAYQETQYF
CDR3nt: TGTGCCAGCAGCCAAGGACGTCGAGCTTACCAAGAGACCCAGTACTTC

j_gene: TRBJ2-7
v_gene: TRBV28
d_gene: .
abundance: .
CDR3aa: CASSSASGVYEQYF
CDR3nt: TGTGCCAGCAGTTCCGCCAGCGGCGTCTACGAGCAGTACTTC

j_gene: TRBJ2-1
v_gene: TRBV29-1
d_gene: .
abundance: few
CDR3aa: CSVEKGVGEQFF
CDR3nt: TGCAGCGTTGAAAAGGGGGTAGGTGAGCAGTTCTTC

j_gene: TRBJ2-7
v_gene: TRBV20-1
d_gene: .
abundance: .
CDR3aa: CSARELLGEQYF
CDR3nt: TGCAGTGCTCGGGAACTCCTTGGCGAGCAGTACTTC

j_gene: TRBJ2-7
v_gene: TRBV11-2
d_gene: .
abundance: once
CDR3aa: CASTLNLNSYEQYF
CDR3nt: TGTGCCAGCACCCTGAACCTAAACTCCTACGAGCAGTACTTC

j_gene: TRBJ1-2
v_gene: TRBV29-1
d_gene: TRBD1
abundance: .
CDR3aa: CSVGTGQGYGYTF
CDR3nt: TGCAGCGTTGGGACCGGACAGGGATATGGCTACACCTTC

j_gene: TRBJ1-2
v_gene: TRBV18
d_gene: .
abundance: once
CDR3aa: CASSPPSASNYGYTF
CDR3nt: TGTGCCAGCTCACCACCTTCCGCATCTAACTATGGCTACACCTTC

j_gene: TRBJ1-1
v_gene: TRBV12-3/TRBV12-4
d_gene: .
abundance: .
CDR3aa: CASSLSPVWAGLNTEAFF
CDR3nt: TGTGCCAGCAGTTTATCCCCGGTCTGGGCAGGATTGAACACTGAAGCTTTCTTT

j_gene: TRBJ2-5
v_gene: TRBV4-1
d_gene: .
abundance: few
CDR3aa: CASSQVEEGETQYF
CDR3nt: TGCGCCAGCAGCCAAGTGGAAGAAGGGGAGACCCAGTACTTC

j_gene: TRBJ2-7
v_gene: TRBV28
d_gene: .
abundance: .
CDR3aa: CASSHQQGQYF
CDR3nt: TGTGCCAGCAGTCATCAACAGGGGCAGTACTTC

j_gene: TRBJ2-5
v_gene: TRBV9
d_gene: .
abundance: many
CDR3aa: CASSPSDRAETQYF
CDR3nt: TGTGCCAGCAGCCCTTCAGACCGGGCAGAGACCCAGTACTTC